This paragraph reports one T cell receptor beta chain. This clonotype was picked up one time. The antigen it recognizes is unknown. It has no much larger one-base neighbor in the sample; base qualities were not kept. Counted from cysteine to phenylalanine, this CDR3 has 15 amino acids. The entry retains the CDR3 DNA only, 45 bases that are in frame from base 1. Via the germline V gene, CDR1 is MNHEY and CDR2 SVGEGT. Here V drops 6 bases and J drops 0 bases, and the junction holds 1 base not matched to any gene. The sample is drawn from a study of naive and memory T cell subsets (dated by TCRdb to 2016 to 2017). Notes on the research overall: The study applied an open-source, UMI-based TCR alpha and beta sequencing pipeline to sorted naive and memory peripheral blood T cell subsets. RNA was DNase-treated and reverse transcribed with TCR constant-region primers, mostly using SuperScript III. The functional CMV T cell responses agreed completely with IgG serology results.

What the authors observed across the whole study: Each clonotype was defined as a single alpha or beta chain sequence rather than as a paired alpha/beta receptor. A few larger clonotypes were found in naive repertoires, especially CD8, and these larger clonotypes were possibly memory cells re-expressing CD45RA. Once error correction was done, more than 90% of naive TCR sequences showed up just once, which made the naive abundance distributions much steeper than those of the memory subsets. RNA-based TCR counts may be affected by expression changes linked to T cell activation and differentiation. The repertoire findings for the naive and memory subsets could not be validated against a ground truth, as none was available. TCR abundance followed a power law whose exponent differed between naive and memory subsets but was consistent across the three individuals. Gini index rose and Shannon and inverse Simpson diversity fell from naive through CM, EM and EMRA in both CD4 and CD8 cells.

Library preparation employed UMI-ligation and nested PCR. The beta constant-region primer consisted of an equimolar mixture of two oligonucleotides that together covered TRBC1 and TRBC2. A single-stranded oligonucleotide containing the SP2 primer and a 12-nucleotide UMI was joined to the 3' end of the cDNA by T4 RNA ligase 1. The ligated cDNA went through four rounds of PCR with nested alpha and beta constant-region primers together with the SP2 primer. Incubation of the ligation reaction lasted about 20-25 hours at 16 degrees C. PCR2 was typically run as a SYBR Green qPCR and stopped at a predetermined threshold to prevent over-amplification. All purifications after the first were performed with Agencourt AMPure XP magnetic beads. Library amounts were measured by Qubit and library quality was assessed on a TapeStation, where the main peak was expected at around 650 bp. The pooled libraries were sequenced on an Illumina MiSeq using v2 2x251 paired-end kits, which usually yielded about 0.95-2.1 million reads per sample. Each sample library was pooled at about 4.4 nM, and about 4.5-7.5% PhiX was included to improve cluster recognition. The published analysis was carried out like this. V and J genes were assigned to Demultiplexor-processed FASTQ reads by Decombinator through tag matching, with a single base-pair mismatch being allowed. UMIs were used by Collapsinator to correct both sequencing errors and frequency errors arising from PCR heterogeneity. CDR3Translator translated TCRs and extracted CDR3s from the conserved cysteine to the FGXG phenylalanine, flagging non-productive sequences. Repertoires were subsampled to equal numbers of UMI-defined TCRs before Gini, Shannon entropy and inverse Simpson indices were calculated. Within the linear range, a power law was fitted by maximum likelihood to the distributions of clonotype abundance. When run on a single naive CD8 sample, MIGEC and the pipeline yielded similar UMI counts, similar unique TCR numbers and similar clonal distributions. One analysis removed from the naive repertoire any naive TCRs that were also found in any memory subset from the same donor. The repertoires were searched for approximately 7,000 CMV-associated CDR3 sequences that had been compiled from VDJdb and a published dataset. Using fastp at Q25 and MiXCR, TCRdb reprocessed the public reads and kept productive beta chains. For every CDR3 protein sequence, its rows merge into one entry that carries the most common genes and DNA. TCRdb, rather than the study authors, made the V and J calls. The sample contains 140,000 to 150,000 distinct CDR3 sequences, about a sixth of them found a single time. The ten largest clones represent about 0.13% of the sample.

Separate amplification of TCR alpha and beta chain libraries was performed from the second PCR step onward. The CMV status of each donor was determined by measuring IFNgamma production from CD4+ T cells after fresh PBMCs had been stimulated overnight with CMV viral lysate. Using Miltenyi beads, CD4 T cells were first positively selected, and CD8 T cells were then positively selected from the CD4-negative fraction. After staining for CD3, CD4, CD8, CD45RA, CD27 and a live/dead dye, cells were sorted on a BD Aria II into four subsets based on CD45RA and CD27. Blood was obtained from a few healthy volunteers, and the blood from each volunteer was fractionated into CD4 and CD8 T cells and subsequently into four differentiation subsets. Approximately 130 ml of peripheral blood was drawn per donor, and PBMC were isolated by Ficoll-Paque PLUS density-gradient centrifugation. The sorted cells were lysed in RLT buffer, after which RNA was extracted using a Qiagen RNeasy kit and kept at -80 degrees C.

This clonotype was obtained from a human donor in good health. The sequencing sample was made of naive CD4+ T cells from blood. What the cell subset or site label conveys for this sample: naive T cells, CD45RA high CD27+. Recombination linked TRBV6-2 or TRBV6-3 to TRBJ1-5; the central 11 bases match TRBD1. In nucleotides, the sequence is TGTGCCAGCAGGGACAGGGGGCATAGCAATCAGCCCCAGCATTTT. The translation is CASRDRGHSNQPQHF.